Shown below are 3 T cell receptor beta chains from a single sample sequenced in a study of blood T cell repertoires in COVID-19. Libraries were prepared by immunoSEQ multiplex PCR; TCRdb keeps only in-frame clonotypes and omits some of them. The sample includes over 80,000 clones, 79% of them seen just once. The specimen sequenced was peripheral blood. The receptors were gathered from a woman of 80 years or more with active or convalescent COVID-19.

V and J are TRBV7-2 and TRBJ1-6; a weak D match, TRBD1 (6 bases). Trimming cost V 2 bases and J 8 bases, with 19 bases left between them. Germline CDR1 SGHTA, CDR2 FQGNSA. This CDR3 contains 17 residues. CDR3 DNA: TGTGCCAGCAGCTTATCCCAGACAGGCCAAGGGGATTCACCCCTCCACTTT. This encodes CASSLSQTGQGDSPLHF. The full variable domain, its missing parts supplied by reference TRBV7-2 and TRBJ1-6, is GAGVSQSPSNKVTEKGKDVELRCDPISGHTALYWYRQSLGQGLEFLIYFQGNSAPDKSGLPSDRFSAERTGGSVSTLTIQRTQQEDSAVYLCASSLSQTGQGDSPLHFGNGTRLTVT.

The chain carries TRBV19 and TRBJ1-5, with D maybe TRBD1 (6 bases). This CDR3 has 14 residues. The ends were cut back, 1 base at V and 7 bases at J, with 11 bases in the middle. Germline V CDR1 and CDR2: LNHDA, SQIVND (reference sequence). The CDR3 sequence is CASSIGTARQPQHF. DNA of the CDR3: TGTGCCAGTAGTATAGGGACAGCCAGGCAGCCCCAGCATTTT.

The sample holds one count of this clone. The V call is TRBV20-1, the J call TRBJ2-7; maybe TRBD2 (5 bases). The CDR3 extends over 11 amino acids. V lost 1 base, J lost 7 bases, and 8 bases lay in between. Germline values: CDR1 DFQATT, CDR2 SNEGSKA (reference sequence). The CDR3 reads CSARGDYEQYF. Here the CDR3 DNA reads TGCAGTGCTAGAGGTGACTATGAGCAGTACTTC.